The 8 T cell receptor beta chains reported below all come from one sample, sequenced in a study of blood T cell repertoires in COVID-19. Method: immunoSEQ multiplex PCR; TCRdb's copy keeps in-frame clones and lacks some. The sample has 55,000 to 75,000 clones, 81% seen once. The specimen sequenced was peripheral blood. The source is a human donor in a cohort sampled during active COVID-19.

The genes are TRBV7-9 and TRBJ2-1; 9 bases match TRBD2. Germline assignment: CDR1 SEHNR and CDR2 FQNEAQ (reference sequence). The CDR3 totals 14 residues. V lost 4 bases to trimming and J lost 6 bases; unmatched junction nucleotides: 4. CDR3 DNA: TGTGCCAGCAGCTCCCGGCGGGAGGGCAATGAGCAGTTCTTC. Translated: CASSSRREGNEQFF.

This clone was seen once. The V call is TRBV9, the J call TRBJ2-3; 10 bases are shared with TRBD2. V shed 8 bases and J 3 bases; nucleotides not matched to a gene: 9. CDR3 size: 15 residues. Germline values: CDR1 SGDLS, CDR2 YYNGEE. CDR3 sequence (DNA): TGTGCCAGAGAGCGGGAGGGGGGACTGACAGATACGCAGTATTTT. Protein sequence: CAREREGGLTDTQYF.

The V call is TRBV2, the J call TRBJ1-4; D perhaps matches TRBD1 (6 bases). The CDR3 extends over 16 amino acids. The ends were cut back, 2 bases at V and 0 bases at J, with 10 bases in the middle. Germline values: CDR1 SNHLY, CDR2 FYNNEI. CDR3 DNA sequence: TGTGCCAGCAGTGAATGGGCAGGGGCAACTAATGAAAAACTGTTTTTT. The encoded protein is CASSEWAGATNEKLFF.

Notes on this clone: This clone may be a read error of a much larger clone one base away. Other DNA sequences in this specimen translate into the identical CDR3. The chain joins TRBV27 to TRBJ2-1; D possibly corresponds to TRBD2 (6 bases). Trimming removed 4 bases from V and 13 bases from J, with 14 bases in between. The CDR3 is 12 residues long. Germline CDR1 is MNHEY and CDR2 is SMNVEV (reference sequence). The CDR3 DNA follows: TGTGCCAGCAGTTCCCTCGGGACTCTTCAGTTCTTC. This sequence encodes CASSSLGTLQFF.

The V gene is TRBV5-1, the J gene TRBJ2-2; D possibly corresponds to TRBD2 (7 bases). This CDR3 region has 16 residues. Germline CDR1 is SGHRS and CDR2 is YFSETQ. The ends were cut back, 4 bases at V and 1 base at J, with 14 bases in the middle. The CDR3 sequence: CASSPGAGENTGELFF. The CDR3, as DNA: TGCGCCAGCAGCCCGGGGGCGGGGGAGAACACCGGGGAGCTGTTTTTT.

This rearrangement joins TRBV6-2 or TRBV6-3 to TRBJ2-1; 8 bases match TRBD2. The V gene end was trimmed by 4 bases and the J gene end by 2 bases; junction bases not matched to a gene: 10. CDR1 MNHEY and CDR2 SVGEGT come from the germline V gene. The CDR3 extends over 17 amino acids. The DNA of the CDR3 is TGTGCCAGCAGTTCCCATAGCGGGAACCCCCCCTACAATGAGCAGTTCTTC. Translation gives CASSSHSGNPPYNEQFF.

V usage is TRBV19 and J usage is TRBJ1-5, with D perhaps matching TRBD1 (6 bases). Germline V gene lookup returns CDR1 LNHDA and CDR2 SQIVND (reference sequence). V lost 7 bases and J lost 6, with 16 bases in between. This CDR3 is built from 14 residues. CDR3 DNA: TGTGCCAGTAATTCGCGGGGGCTGATTCAGCCCCAGCATTTT. Protein: CASNSRGLIQPQHF.

V gene TRBV5-6 combines with J gene TRBJ2-1; possibly TRBD2 for D (5 bases). Germline V gene lookup returns CDR1 SGHDT and CDR2 YYEEEE. The CDR3 has 13 residues. V gave up 4 bases and J gave up 6 bases, with 11 bases separating them. The CDR3 nucleotides read TGTGCCAGCAGCCCCACTAGAAGCAATGAGCAGTTCTTC. The encoded protein is CASSPTRSNEQFF. Supplemented by reference TRBV5-6 and TRBJ2-1, the full variable domain reads DAGVTQSPTHLIKTRGQQVTLRCSPKSGHDTVSWYQQALGQGPQFIFQYYEEEERQRGNFPDRFSGHQFPNYSSELNVNALLLGDSALYLCASSPTRSNEQFFGPGTRLTVL.